This T cell receptor beta chain is drawn from a study of blood T cell repertoires in COVID-19. About the research overall: Sites in the United States, Italy and Spain provided acute and convalescent COVID-19 samples.

Trimming stripped 10 bases from V and 6 bases from J, with 25 bases between. The germline gives CDR1 WNHNN, CDR2 SYGVQD (reference sequence). CDR3 length equals 16 residues. Participants' own reports of clinical history determined their cohort assignment. Sequenced by immunoSEQ multiplex PCR; TCRdb stores in-frame clones only, minus some. The profile covers 160,000 or so clones, with 75% to 85% appearing a single time and 15% taken by the ten largest. The TCR originated in a man between 45 and 60 years old who had recovered from COVID-19. The V and J genes are TRBV10-1 and TRBJ2-1; D perhaps matches TRBD2 (8 bases). What was sequenced was PBMCs or T cells enriched from blood (not recorded which). This CDR3 is CANKFPGQRGCNEQFF. In DNA form, the CDR3 reads TGCGCCAACAAATTTCCGGGACAGCGGGGGTGCAATGAGCAGTTCTTC.